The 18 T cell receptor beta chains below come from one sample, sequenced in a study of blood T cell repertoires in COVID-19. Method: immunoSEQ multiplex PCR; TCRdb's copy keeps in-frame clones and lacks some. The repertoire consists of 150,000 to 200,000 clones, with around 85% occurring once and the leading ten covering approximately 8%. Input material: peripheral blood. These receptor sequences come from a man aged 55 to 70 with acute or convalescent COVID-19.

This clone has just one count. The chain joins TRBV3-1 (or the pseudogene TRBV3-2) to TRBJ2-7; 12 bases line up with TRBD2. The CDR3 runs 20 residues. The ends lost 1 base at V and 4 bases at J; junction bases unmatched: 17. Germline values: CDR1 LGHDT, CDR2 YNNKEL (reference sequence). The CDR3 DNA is TGTGCCAGCAGCCAAGTAGGGGCTAGCGGGAGGGCGGGCGGAGTTTACGAGCAGTACTTC. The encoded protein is CASSQVGASGRAGGVYEQYF.

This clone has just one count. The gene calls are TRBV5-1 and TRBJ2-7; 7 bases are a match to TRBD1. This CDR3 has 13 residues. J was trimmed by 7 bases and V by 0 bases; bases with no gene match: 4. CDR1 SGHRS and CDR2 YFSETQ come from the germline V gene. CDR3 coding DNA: TGCGCCAGCAGCTTGGGGACAGGAGGAGAGCAGTACTTC. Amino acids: CASSLGTGGEQYF.

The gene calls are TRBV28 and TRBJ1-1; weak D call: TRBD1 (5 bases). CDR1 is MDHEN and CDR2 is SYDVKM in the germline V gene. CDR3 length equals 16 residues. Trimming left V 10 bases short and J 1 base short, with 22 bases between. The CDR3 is CATHPYETGANTEAFF. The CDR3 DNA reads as TGTGCCACGCATCCGTACGAAACAGGAGCGAACACTGAAGCTTTCTTT. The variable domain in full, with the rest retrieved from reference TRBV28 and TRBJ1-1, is DVKVTQSSRYLVKRTGEKVFLECVQDMDHENMFWYRQDPGLGLRLIYFSYDVKMKEKGDIPEGYSVSREKKERFSLILESASTNQTSMYLCATHPYETGANTEAFFGQGTRLTVV.

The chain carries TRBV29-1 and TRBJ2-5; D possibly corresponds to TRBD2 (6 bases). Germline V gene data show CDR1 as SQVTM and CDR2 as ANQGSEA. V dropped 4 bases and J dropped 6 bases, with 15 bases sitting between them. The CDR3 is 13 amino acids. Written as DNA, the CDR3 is TGCAGCGTTGGAGGCGGGACGCGGCAGACCCAGTACTTC. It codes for CSVGGGTRQTQYF.

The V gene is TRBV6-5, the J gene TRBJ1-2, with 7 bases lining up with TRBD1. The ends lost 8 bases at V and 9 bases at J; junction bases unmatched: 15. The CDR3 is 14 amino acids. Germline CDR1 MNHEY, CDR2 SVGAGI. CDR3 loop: CASLAPDRARSYTF. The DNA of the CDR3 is TGTGCCAGCCTTGCCCCCGACAGGGCTCGGAGCTACACCTTC.

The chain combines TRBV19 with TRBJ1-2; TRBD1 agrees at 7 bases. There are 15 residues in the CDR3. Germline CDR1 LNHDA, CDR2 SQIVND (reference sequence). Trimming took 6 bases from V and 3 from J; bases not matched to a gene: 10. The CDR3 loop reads CASSPRGGADYGYTF. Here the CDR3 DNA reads TGTGCCAGTAGCCCTAGAGGGGGCGCGGACTATGGCTACACCTTC.

In nucleotides, the CDR3 is TGCGCCAGCAGCCAAGTAGGGCCAGGGACGTCCAGCGGGAGGTTGTACAATGAGCAGTTCTTC. It encodes CASSQVGPGTSSGRLYNEQFF. V is TRBV4-1 and J is TRBJ2-1, with TRBD2 identical over 9 bases. The CDR3 sequence is 21 residues long. V lost 1 base, J lost 4 bases, and 20 bases stayed unmatched. The germline CDR1 and CDR2 sequences are MGHRA and YSYEKL.

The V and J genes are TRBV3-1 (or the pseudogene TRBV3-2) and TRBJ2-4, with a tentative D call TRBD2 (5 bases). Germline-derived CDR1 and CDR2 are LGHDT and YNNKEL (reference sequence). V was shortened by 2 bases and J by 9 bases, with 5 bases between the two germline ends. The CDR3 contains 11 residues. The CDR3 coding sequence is TGTGCCAGCAGCCAAAGCGGCATTCAGTACTTC. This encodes CASSQSGIQYF.

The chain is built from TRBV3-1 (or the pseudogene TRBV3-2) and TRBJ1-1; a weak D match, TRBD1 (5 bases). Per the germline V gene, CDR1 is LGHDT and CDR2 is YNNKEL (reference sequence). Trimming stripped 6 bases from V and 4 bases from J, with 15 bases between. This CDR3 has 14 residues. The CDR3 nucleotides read TGTGCCAGCAGTCCCAATCACCAGGGCACTGAAGCTTTCTTT. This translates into CASSPNHQGTEAFF.

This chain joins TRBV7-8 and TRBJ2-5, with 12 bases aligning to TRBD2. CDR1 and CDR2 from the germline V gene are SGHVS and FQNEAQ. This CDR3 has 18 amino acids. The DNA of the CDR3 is TGTGCTACCAGCGCCCTACAGAGGGGACTAGCGGGTTCCGAGACCCAGTACTTC. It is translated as CATSALQRGLAGSETQYF.

CDR3 bases: TGTGCCAGCAGTGACTTCAGGGACGGGGAGCTGTTTTTT. This sequence encodes CASSDFRDGELFF. The chain carries TRBV6-4 and TRBJ2-2, with D perhaps matching TRBD1 (5 bases). The CDR3 covers 13 residues. The germline gives CDR1 MRHNA, CDR2 SNTAGT. Trimming took 1 base from V and 7 from J, leaving 7 bases between them.

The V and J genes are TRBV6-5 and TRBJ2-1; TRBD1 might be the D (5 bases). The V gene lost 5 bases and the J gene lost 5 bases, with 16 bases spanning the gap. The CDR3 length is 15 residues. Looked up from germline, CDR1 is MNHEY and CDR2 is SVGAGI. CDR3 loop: CASSRQGADHNEQFF. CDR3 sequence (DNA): TGTGCCAGCAGTCGACAAGGGGCGGATCACAATGAGCAGTTCTTC.

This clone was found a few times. The DNA for the CDR3 is TGTGCCAGCAGCTTCATCGGGACTAGCGGCTACAATGAGCAGTTCTTC. It translates to CASSFIGTSGYNEQFF. The rearrangement joins TRBV7-9 to TRBJ2-1; 11 positions agree with TRBD2. The CDR3 extends over 16 amino acids. CDR1 is SEHNR, CDR2 FQNEAQ, per germline (reference sequence). The ends lost 3 bases at V and 3 bases at J; junction bases unmatched: 4.

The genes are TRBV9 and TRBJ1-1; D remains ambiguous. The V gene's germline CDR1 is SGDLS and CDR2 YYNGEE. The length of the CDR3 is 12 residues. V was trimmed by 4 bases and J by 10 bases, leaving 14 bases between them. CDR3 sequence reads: CASSPQGGGAFF. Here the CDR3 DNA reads TGTGCCAGCAGCCCCCAAGGTGGAGGAGCTTTCTTT.

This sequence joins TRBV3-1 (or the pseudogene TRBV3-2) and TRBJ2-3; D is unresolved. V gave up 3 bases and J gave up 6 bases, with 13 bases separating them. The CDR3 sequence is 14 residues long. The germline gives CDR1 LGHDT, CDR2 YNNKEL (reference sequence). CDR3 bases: TGTGCCAGCAGCCATCCTGACGGGTTTGATACGCAGTATTTT. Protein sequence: CASSHPDGFDTQYF.

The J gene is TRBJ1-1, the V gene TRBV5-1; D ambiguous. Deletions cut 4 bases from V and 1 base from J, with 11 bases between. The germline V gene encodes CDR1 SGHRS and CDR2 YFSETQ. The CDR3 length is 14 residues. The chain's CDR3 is CASSPTNRNTEAFF. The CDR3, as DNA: TGCGCCAGCAGCCCCACGAACAGGAACACTGAAGCTTTCTTT. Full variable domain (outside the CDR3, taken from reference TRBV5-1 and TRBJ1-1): KAGVTQTPRYLIKTRGQQVTLSCSPISGHRSVSWYQQTPGQGLQFLFEYFSETQRNKGNFPGRFSGRQFSNSRSEMNVSTLELGDSALYLCASSPTNRNTEAFFGQGTRLTVV.

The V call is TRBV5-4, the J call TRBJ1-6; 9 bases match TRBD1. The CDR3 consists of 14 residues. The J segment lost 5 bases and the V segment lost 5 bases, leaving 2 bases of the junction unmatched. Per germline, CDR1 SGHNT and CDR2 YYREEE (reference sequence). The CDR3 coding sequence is TGTGCCAGCAGTCGGACAGGGGATAATTCACCCCTCCACTTT. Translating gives CASSRTGDNSPLHF. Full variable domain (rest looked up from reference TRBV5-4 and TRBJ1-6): ETGVTQSPTHLIKTRGQQVTLRCSSQSGHNTVSWYQQALGQGPQFIFQYYREEENGRGNFPPRFSGLQFPNYSSELNVNALELDDSALYLCASSRTGDNSPLHFGNGTRLTVT.

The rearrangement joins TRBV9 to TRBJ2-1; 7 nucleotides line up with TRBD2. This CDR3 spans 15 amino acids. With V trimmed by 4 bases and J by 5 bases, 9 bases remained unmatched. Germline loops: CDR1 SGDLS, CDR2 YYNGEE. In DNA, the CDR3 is TGTGCCAGCAGCCCCCGTGGACTAGGTGACAATGAGCAGTTCTTC. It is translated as CASSPRGLGDNEQFF.